This TCR beta chain was found in a study of cytomegalovirus exposure and HLA in healthy donors. Sequencing was performed with immunoSEQ multiplex PCR; in TCRdb, only in-frame clones are kept and a portion is missing. The profile covers about 120,000 clones, with around 85% appearing a single time and roughly 2% taken by the ten largest. The germline gives CDR1 LNHDA, CDR2 SQIVND (reference sequence). Trimming cost V 4 bases and J 7 bases; bases outside gene matches: 12. There are 15 residues in the CDR3. Notes on this clone: The antigen is undetermined.

General study results and limits: A list of 150 to 200 TCR beta chains associated with cytomegalovirus was given. Reported results showed that the classifier diagnosed cytomegalovirus status with high specificity and sensitivity. A later analysis found first-cohort TCR clusters tended to co-occur in the 120 validation repertoires.

This receptor was obtained from a woman in her thirties in good health and CMV-seronegative. Specimen: PBMCs. The chain employs TRBV19 and TRBJ1-2, with TRBD1 matching 7 bases. The CDR3 protein is CASSRSDREKSGYTF. The CDR3, as DNA: TGTGCCAGTAGTAGAAGTGACAGGGAAAAGTCTGGCTACACCTTC.